Listed below are T cell receptor beta chains from one sample, sequenced in a study of T cells in localized non-small cell lung cancer. The assay was immunoSEQ multiplex PCR, and TCRdb's table has in-frame clones only and misses some. The sample contains tens of thousands of clones, around nine tenths of which appear only once. This sample comprised peripheral blood, obtained before any cancer treatment. The origin of the receptors is a woman aged 40-75 years with stage I lung adenocarcinoma. Each CDR3 is given with its conserved first and last residue. The order of the fields is CDR3 protein, CDR3 DNA, CDR3 length, D gene, J gene, V gene, clone size. A D gene is named only where the DNA matches it firmly. The listing skips clone size in some rows; elsewhere it reads once, few, many or a size class.

CDR3: CASSLQAGSYNEQFF
DNA: TGTGCCAGCAGCTTACAGGCAGGTTCCTACAATGAGCAGTTCTTC
length: 15
D: -
J: TRBJ2-1
V: TRBV7-3
size: -

CDR3: CASSQNRGQGADTQYF
DNA: TGTGCCAGCAGCCAAAACCGAGGACAGGGTGCAGATACGCAGTATTTT
length: 16
D: TRBD1
J: TRBJ2-3
V: TRBV4-2
size: -

CDR3: CASSLDRGSYGYTF
DNA: TGTGCCAGCAGCTTGGACAGGGGCAGCTATGGCTACACCTTC
length: 14
D: TRBD1
J: TRBJ1-2
V: TRBV5-6
size: -

CDR3: CASITLFGQGGDTEAFF
DNA: TGTGCCAGCATAACCCTGTTCGGACAGGGAGGGGACACTGAAGCTTTCTTT
length: 17
D: TRBD1
J: TRBJ1-1
V: TRBV28
size: -

CDR3: CASSAKGTVNTEAFF
DNA: TGTGCCAGTAGTGCTAAGGGGACGGTAAACACTGAAGCTTTCTTT
length: 15
D: -
J: TRBJ1-1
V: TRBV19
size: -

CDR3: CASSFLSDRGWSGGYTF
DNA: TGTGCCAGCAGTTTTTTATCGGACCGCGGGTGGTCTGGTGGCTACACCTTC
length: 17
D: -
J: TRBJ1-2
V: TRBV27
size: -

CDR3: CASSLDVGGETQYF
DNA: TGTGCCAGCAGCTTAGATGTGGGGGGAGAGACCCAGTACTTC
length: 14
D: -
J: TRBJ2-5
V: TRBV7-7
size: -

CDR3: CASRGHPDINNSPLHF
DNA: TGTGCCAGTAGGGGACATCCCGACATAAATAATTCACCCCTCCACTTT
length: 16
D: -
J: TRBJ1-6
V: TRBV19
size: -

CDR3: CASSPLWAAGTYEQYF
DNA: TGTGCCAGCAGTCCCCTTTGGGCAGCGGGGACCTACGAGCAGTACTTC
length: 16
D: TRBD2
J: TRBJ2-7
V: TRBV28
size: -

CDR3: CASMGSREGNQPQHF
DNA: TGTGCCAGCATGGGTTCCAGGGAGGGGAATCAGCCCCAGCATTTT
length: 15
D: -
J: TRBJ1-5
V: TRBV2
size: -

CDR3: CASSVERGAHNEQFF
DNA: TGTGCCAGCAGTGTGGAGCGGGGGGCCCACAATGAGCAGTTCTTC
length: 15
D: TRBD2
J: TRBJ2-1
V: TRBV6-1
size: -

CDR3: CSAVSTDTQYF
DNA: TGCAGTGCAGTTTCCACAGATACGCAGTATTTT
length: 11
D: -
J: TRBJ2-3
V: TRBV20-1
size: -

CDR3: CASSIRSTLGNSPLHF
DNA: TGTGCCAGTAGTATTAGGTCGACCCTCGGTAATTCACCCCTCCACTTT
length: 16
D: -
J: TRBJ1-6
V: TRBV19
size: -

CDR3: CASSPGRYSGNTIYF
DNA: TGTGCCAGCAGCCCGGGACGATACTCTGGAAACACCATATATTTT
length: 15
D: -
J: TRBJ1-3
V: TRBV4-2
size: -

CDR3: CASSQDPGQGVFEQYF
DNA: TGCGCCAGCAGCCAAGACCCGGGACAGGGGGTTTTCGAGCAGTACTTC
length: 16
D: TRBD1
J: TRBJ2-7
V: TRBV4-3
size: -

CDR3: CASAGGRDSVNNQPQHF
DNA: TGTGCTAGTGCCGGGGGTCGGGACAGCGTAAACAATCAGCCCCAGCATTTT
length: 17
D: TRBD1
J: TRBJ1-5
V: TRBV12-5
size: -

CDR3: CASSVPDRGMNTEAFF
DNA: TGTGCCAGCTCTGTACCGGACAGGGGGATGAACACTGAAGCTTTCTTT
length: 16
D: TRBD1
J: TRBJ1-1
V: TRBV5-4
size: -

CDR3: CASSGTSAYEQYF
DNA: TGTGCCAGCAGCGGGACCTCCGCCTACGAGCAGTACTTC
length: 13
D: -
J: TRBJ2-7
V: TRBV21-1
size: -

CDR3: CASSLYPGTGDSATNEKLFF
DNA: TGTGCCAGCAGTTTATACCCCGGGACAGGAGATTCTGCAACTAATGAAAAACTGTTTTTT
length: 20
D: TRBD1
J: TRBJ1-4
V: TRBV27
size: -

CDR3: CASSPGQAAYEQYF
DNA: TGTGCCAGCAGTCCGGGACAGGCCGCTTACGAGCAGTACTTC
length: 14
D: TRBD1
J: TRBJ2-7
V: TRBV6-5
size: -

CDR3: CASSMTGEDEQFF
DNA: TGTGCCAGCAGCATGACAGGGGAGGATGAGCAGTTCTTC
length: 13
D: TRBD1
J: TRBJ2-1
V: TRBV5-6
size: -

CDR3: CASSFGGGGGYGYTF
DNA: TGTGCCAGCAGCTTCGGAGGGGGCGGGGGCTATGGCTACACCTTC
length: 15
D: TRBD1
J: TRBJ1-2
V: TRBV7-2
size: -

CDR3: CASSQGRGAYEQYF
DNA: TGTGCCAGCAGCCAAGGGAGGGGCGCCTACGAGCAGTACTTC
length: 14
D: -
J: TRBJ2-7
V: TRBV4-2
size: -

CDR3: CASSYTLNYEQFF
DNA: TGTGCCAGCAGTTATACCTTGAACTATGAGCAGTTCTTC
length: 13
D: -
J: TRBJ2-1
V: TRBV6-4
size: -

CDR3: CASSSGTYGYTF
DNA: TGTGCCAGCAGTTCCGGGACTTATGGCTACACCTTC
length: 12
D: -
J: TRBJ1-2
V: TRBV6-6
size: -

CDR3: CASSLGAVGTDTQYF
DNA: TGTGCCAGCAGCTTAGGAGCGGTCGGCACAGATACGCAGTATTTT
length: 15
D: -
J: TRBJ2-3
V: TRBV7-2
size: -

CDR3: CASSPRRTGVQRSPLHF
DNA: TGTGCCAGTAGTCCTCGCCGCACAGGAGTCCAAAGATCACCCCTCCACTTT
length: 17
D: -
J: TRBJ1-6
V: TRBV19
size: few

CDR3: CASSLMGTETQYF
DNA: TGTGCCAGCAGCTTAATGGGTACGGAGACCCAGTACTTC
length: 13
D: -
J: TRBJ2-5
V: TRBV5-4
size: -

CDR3: CASSGGVDGYNEQFF
DNA: TGTGCCAGCAGCGGGGGGGTAGATGGCTACAATGAGCAGTTCTTC
length: 15
D: -
J: TRBJ2-1
V: TRBV9
size: -

CDR3: CASSQGTGNEKLFF
DNA: TGCGCCAGCAGCCAAGGGACGGGAAATGAAAAACTGTTTTTT
length: 14
D: -
J: TRBJ1-4
V: TRBV4-3
size: -

CDR3: CATSREAGGPLDTQYF
DNA: TGTGCCACCTCACGGGAGGCGGGGGGCCCTTTAGATACGCAGTATTTT
length: 16
D: TRBD2
J: TRBJ2-3
V: TRBV15
size: -

CDR3: CASSPGNRNEKLFF
DNA: TGTGCCAGCTCACCAGGCAATCGGAACGAAAAACTGTTTTTT
length: 14
D: -
J: TRBJ1-4
V: TRBV18
size: -

CDR3: CASSIPLDGEAFF
DNA: TGTGCCAGTAGTATCCCTCTTGACGGGGAAGCTTTCTTT
length: 13
D: -
J: TRBJ1-1
V: TRBV19
size: -

CDR3: CASSTGDGGTEAFF
DNA: TGTGCCAGTAGTACCGGGGACGGTGGCACTGAAGCTTTCTTT
length: 14
D: -
J: TRBJ1-1
V: TRBV19
size: few

CDR3: CASSQGFTGTAQETQYF
DNA: TGCGCCAGCAGCCAAGGTTTCACCGGGACAGCCCAAGAGACCCAGTACTTC
length: 17
D: TRBD1
J: TRBJ2-5
V: TRBV4-1
size: -

CDR3: CASREVNTEAFF
DNA: TGTGCCAGCAGAGAAGTCAACACTGAAGCTTTCTTT
length: 12
D: -
J: TRBJ1-1
V: TRBV28
size: -

CDR3: CASSQTEKLFF
DNA: TGTGCCAGCTCACAGACAGAAAAACTGTTTTTT
length: 11
D: -
J: TRBJ1-4
V: TRBV18
size: -

CDR3: CASSLAEDQPQHF
DNA: TGCGCCAGCAGCTTGGCTGAAGATCAGCCCCAGCATTTT
length: 13
D: -
J: TRBJ1-5
V: TRBV5-1
size: -

CDR3: CASSENQPTGELFF
DNA: TGTGCCAGCAGTGAAAACCAACCTACCGGGGAGCTGTTTTTT
length: 14
D: -
J: TRBJ2-2
V: TRBV6-4
size: -

CDR3: CASSVMSTAPLHF
DNA: TGTGCCAGCAGCGTAATGTCGACAGCACCCCTCCACTTT
length: 13
D: -
J: TRBJ1-6
V: TRBV7-9
size: few

CDR3: CASSRGQGHGNTIYF
DNA: TGCGCCAGCAGCCGCGGACAGGGGCATGGAAACACCATATATTTT
length: 15
D: TRBD1
J: TRBJ1-3
V: TRBV4-3
size: -

CDR3: CASSYSMDRAYEQYF
DNA: TGTGCCAGCAGTTACTCTATGGACAGGGCCTACGAGCAGTACTTC
length: 15
D: TRBD1
J: TRBJ2-7
V: TRBV6-6
size: -

CDR3: CASSRTEKYNEQFF
DNA: TGCGCCAGCAGCCGGACAGAAAAATACAATGAGCAGTTCTTC
length: 14
D: -
J: TRBJ2-1
V: TRBV5-1
size: -